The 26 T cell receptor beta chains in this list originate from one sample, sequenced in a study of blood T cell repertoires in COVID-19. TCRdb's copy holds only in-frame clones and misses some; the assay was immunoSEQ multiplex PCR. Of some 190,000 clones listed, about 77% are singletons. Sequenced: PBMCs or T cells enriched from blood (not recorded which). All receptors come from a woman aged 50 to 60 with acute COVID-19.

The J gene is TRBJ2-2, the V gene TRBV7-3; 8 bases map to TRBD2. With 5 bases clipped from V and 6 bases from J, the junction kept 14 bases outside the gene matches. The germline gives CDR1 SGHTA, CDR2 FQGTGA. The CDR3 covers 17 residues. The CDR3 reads CASSPQGTSRYSGELFF. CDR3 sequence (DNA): TGTGCCAGCAGCCCCCAGGGGACTAGTCGGTACTCCGGGGAGCTGTTTTTT.

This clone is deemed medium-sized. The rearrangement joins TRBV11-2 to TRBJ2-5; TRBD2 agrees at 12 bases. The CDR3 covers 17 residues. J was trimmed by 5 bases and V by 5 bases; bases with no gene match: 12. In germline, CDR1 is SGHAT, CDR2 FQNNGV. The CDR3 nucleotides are TGTGCCAGCAGCCTTAGGGCCCTAGCGGGGGGGCATGAGACCCAGTACTTC. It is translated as CASSLRALAGGHETQYF.

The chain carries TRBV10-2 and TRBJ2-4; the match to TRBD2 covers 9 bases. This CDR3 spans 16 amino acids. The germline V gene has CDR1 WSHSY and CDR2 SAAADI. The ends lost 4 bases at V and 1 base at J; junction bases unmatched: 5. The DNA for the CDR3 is TGCGCCAGCAGTGCTGGGCGGGGGGGGGCCAAAAACATTCAGTACTTC. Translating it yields CASSAGRGGAKNIQYF.

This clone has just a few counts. The chain's CDR3 is CASSQIGTGGTGELFF. The CDR3 nucleotides are TGTGCCAGCAGCCAAATCGGGACAGGGGGCACCGGGGAGCTGTTTTTT. The J gene is TRBJ2-2, the V gene TRBV4-2; 11 nucleotides agree with TRBD1. J was trimmed by 4 bases and V by 2 bases; bases with no gene match: 3. The CDR3 covers 16 residues. Germline CDR1 LGHNA, CDR2 YNFKEQ.

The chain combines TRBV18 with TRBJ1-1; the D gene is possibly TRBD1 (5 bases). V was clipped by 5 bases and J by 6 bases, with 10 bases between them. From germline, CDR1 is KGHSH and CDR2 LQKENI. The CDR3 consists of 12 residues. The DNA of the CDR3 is TGTGCCAGCTCAGGGGGGGTGGCTGAAGCTTTCTTT. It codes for CASSGGVAEAFF.

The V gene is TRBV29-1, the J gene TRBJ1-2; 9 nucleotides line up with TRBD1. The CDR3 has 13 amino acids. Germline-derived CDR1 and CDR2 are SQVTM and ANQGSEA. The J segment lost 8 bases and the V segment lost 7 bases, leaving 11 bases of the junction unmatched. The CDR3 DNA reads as TGCAGCGCTTCACAGGGGGCCCAGGAGGGCTACACCTTC. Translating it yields CSASQGAQEGYTF.

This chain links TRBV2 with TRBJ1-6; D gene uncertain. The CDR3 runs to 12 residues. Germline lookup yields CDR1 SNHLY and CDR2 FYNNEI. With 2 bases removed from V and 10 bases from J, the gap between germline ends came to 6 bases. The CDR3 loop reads CASSETGSPLHF. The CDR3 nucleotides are TGTGCCAGCAGTGAAACCGGGTCACCCCTCCACTTT.

For the CDR3, the DNA is TGTGCCAGCAGCTTTAATAGGGGCATCGATAATTCACCCCTCCACTTT. Amino acid sequence: CASSFNRGIDNSPLHF. This sequence joins TRBV5-4 and TRBJ1-6; a possible D gene is TRBD1 (5 bases). CDR1 and CDR2 (germline): SGHNT, YYREEE (reference sequence). The CDR3 has 16 amino acids. Trimming took 2 bases from V and 5 from J, leaving 14 bases between them.

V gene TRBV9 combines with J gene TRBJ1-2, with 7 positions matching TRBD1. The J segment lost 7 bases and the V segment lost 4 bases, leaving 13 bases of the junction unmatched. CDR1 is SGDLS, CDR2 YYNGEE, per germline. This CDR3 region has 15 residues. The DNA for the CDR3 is TGTGCCAGCAGCCCCATTTCGGGACAGCTTTCTGGCTACACCTTC. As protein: CASSPISGQLSGYTF.

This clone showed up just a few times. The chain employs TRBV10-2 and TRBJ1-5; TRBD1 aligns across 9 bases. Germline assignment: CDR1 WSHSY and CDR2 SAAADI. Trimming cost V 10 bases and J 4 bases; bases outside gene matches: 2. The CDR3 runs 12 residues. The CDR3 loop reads CAIGTGNQPQHF. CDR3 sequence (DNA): TGCGCCATTGGGACAGGGAATCAGCCCCAGCATTTT.

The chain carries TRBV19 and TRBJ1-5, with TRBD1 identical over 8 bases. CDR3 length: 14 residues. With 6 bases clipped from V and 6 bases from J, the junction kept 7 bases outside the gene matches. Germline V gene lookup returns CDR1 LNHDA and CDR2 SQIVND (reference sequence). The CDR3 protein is CASSGQGGGQPQHF. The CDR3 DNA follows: TGTGCCAGTAGCGGACAGGGAGGGGGTCAGCCCCAGCATTTT.

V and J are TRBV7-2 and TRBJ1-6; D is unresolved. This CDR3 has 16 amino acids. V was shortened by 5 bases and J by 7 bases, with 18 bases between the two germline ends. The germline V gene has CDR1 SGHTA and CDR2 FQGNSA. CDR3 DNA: TGTGCCAGCAGCCCCCCCAGTGCGAGGTGGAATTCACCCCTCCACTTT. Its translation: CASSPPSARWNSPLHF. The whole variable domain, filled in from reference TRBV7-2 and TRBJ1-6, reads GAGVSQSPSNKVTEKGKDVELRCDPISGHTALYWYRQSLGQGLEFLIYFQGNSAPDKSGLPSDRFSAERTGGSVSTLTIQRTQQEDSAVYLCASSPPSARWNSPLHFGNGTRLTVT.

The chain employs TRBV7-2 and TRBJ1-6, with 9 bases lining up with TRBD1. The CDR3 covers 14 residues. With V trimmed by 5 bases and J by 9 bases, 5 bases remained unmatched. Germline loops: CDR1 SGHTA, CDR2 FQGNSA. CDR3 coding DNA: TGTGCCAGCAGCCCGGGACAGGGAAGTTCACCCCTCCACTTT. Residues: CASSPGQGSSPLHF.

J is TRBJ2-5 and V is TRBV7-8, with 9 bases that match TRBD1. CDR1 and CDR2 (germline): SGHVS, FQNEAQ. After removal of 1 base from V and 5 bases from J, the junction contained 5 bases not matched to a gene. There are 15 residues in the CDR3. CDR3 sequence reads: CASSLVDRGTETQYF. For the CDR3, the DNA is TGTGCCAGCAGCTTAGTTGACAGGGGGACCGAGACCCAGTACTTC.

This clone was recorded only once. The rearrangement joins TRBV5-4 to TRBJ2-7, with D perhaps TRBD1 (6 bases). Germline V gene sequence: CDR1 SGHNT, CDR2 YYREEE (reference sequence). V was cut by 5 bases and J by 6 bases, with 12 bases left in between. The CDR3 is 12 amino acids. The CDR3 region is CASSYDRSEQYV. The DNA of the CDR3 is TGTGCCAGCAGTTACGACAGGTCCGAGCAGTACGTC.

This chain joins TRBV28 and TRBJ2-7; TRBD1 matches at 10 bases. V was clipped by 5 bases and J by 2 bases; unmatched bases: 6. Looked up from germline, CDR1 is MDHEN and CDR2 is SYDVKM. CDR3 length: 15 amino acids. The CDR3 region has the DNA TGTGCCAGCAGTGTAGCGGGACAGGGGACCTACGAGCAGTACGTC. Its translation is CASSVAGQGTYEQYV.

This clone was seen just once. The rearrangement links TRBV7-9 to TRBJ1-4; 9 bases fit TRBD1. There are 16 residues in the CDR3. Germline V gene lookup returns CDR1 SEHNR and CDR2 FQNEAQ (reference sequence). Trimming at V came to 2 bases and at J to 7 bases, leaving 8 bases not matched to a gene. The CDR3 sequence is CASSLNPGQGLEKLFF. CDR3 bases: TGTGCCAGCAGCTTAAATCCGGGACAGGGACTTGAAAAACTGTTTTTT.

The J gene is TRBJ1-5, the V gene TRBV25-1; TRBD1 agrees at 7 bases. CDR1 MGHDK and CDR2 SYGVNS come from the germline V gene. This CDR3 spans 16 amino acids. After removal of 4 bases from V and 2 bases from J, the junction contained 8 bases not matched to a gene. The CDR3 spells CASSGGGAGGNQPQHF. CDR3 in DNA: TGTGCCAGCAGTGGAGGGGGCGCAGGGGGCAATCAGCCCCAGCATTTT.

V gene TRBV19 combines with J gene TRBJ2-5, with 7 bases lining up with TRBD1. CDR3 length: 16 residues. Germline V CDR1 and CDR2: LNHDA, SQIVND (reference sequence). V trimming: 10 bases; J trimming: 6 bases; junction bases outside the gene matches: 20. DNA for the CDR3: TGTGCCACACGACAGGGAATGGGGATTACCGGGAAGACCCAGTACTTC. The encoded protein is CATRQGMGITGKTQYF.

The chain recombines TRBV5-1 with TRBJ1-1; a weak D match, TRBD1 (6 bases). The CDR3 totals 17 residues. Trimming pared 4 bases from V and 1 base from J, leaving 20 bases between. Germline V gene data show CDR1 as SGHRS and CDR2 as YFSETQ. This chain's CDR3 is CASSRTLKTGGNTEAFF. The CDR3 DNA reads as TGCGCCAGCAGCCGAACGCTTAAGACAGGAGGGAACACTGAAGCTTTCTTT. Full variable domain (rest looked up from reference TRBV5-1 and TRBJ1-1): KAGVTQTPRYLIKTRGQQVTLSCSPISGHRSVSWYQQTPGQGLQFLFEYFSETQRNKGNFPGRFSGRQFSNSRSEMNVSTLELGDSALYLCASSRTLKTGGNTEAFFGQGTRLTVV.

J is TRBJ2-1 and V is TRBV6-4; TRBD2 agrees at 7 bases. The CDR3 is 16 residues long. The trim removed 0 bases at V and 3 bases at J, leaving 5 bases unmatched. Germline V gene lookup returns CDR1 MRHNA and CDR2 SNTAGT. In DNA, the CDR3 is TGTGCCAGCAGTGACTCCCCCGGCGGGGGCTACAATGAGCAGTTCTTC. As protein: CASSDSPGGGYNEQFF.

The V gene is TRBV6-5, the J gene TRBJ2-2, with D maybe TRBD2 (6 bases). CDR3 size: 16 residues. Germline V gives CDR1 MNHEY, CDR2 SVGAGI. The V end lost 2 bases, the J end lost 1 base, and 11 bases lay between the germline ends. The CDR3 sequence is CASSYLWRGNTGELFF. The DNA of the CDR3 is TGTGCCAGCAGTTACCTTTGGCGGGGGAACACCGGGGAGCTGTTTTTT.

The CDR3 sequence is CASSRGLEADTQYF. CDR3 DNA: TGTGCCAGTAGTAGGGGACTGGAGGCAGATACGCAGTATTTT. V is TRBV19 and J is TRBJ2-3, with D perhaps TRBD2 (6 bases). In germline, CDR1 is LNHDA, CDR2 SQIVND (reference sequence). The CDR3 has 14 amino acids. Trimming removed 4 bases from V and 4 bases from J, with 12 bases in between.

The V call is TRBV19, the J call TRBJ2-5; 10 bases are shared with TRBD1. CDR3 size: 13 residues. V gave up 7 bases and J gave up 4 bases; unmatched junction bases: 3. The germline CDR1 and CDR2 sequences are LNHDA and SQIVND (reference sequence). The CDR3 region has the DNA TGTGCCAGTACCGGACAGGGGGTAGAGACCCAGTACTTC. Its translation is CASTGQGVETQYF.

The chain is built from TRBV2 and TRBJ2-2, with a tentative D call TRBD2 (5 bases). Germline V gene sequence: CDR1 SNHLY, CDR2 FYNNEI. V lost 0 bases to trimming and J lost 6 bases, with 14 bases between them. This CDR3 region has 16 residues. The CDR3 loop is CASSEALQLRAGELFF. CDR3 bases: TGTGCCAGCAGTGAAGCGCTTCAATTGAGGGCCGGGGAGCTGTTTTTT.

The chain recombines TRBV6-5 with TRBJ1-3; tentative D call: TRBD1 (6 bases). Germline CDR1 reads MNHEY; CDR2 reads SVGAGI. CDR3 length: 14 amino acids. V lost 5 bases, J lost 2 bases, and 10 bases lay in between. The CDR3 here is CASSPNRAGNTIYF. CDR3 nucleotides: TGTGCCAGCAGTCCCAACAGGGCTGGAAACACCATATATTTT.